Below, 23 T cell receptor beta chains from the same sample are listed, as sequenced in a study of identical twins. TCRdb passed the 5' RACE reads through MiXCR, listing each CDR3 protein once. The sample consists of 350,000 or so distinct CDR3 sequences, approximately 8.7% of them appearing once. The sequenced sample was naive T cells sorted from blood. Source of these receptors: a woman between 45 and 65 years old in good health.

This clonotype was counted between two and nine times. The V call is TRBV6-6, the J call TRBJ1-1, with a possible D match to TRBD1 (6 bases). Trimming removed 0 bases from V and 0 bases from J, with 8 bases in between. This CDR3 spans 15 amino acids. Germline CDR1 and CDR2: MNHNY and SVGAGI (reference sequence). CDR3 coding DNA: TGTGCCAGCAGTTACTCTCCAGGGGTGAACACTGAAGCTTTCTTT. It encodes CASSYSPGVNTEAFF.

This clonotype was counted a few times. J is TRBJ1-4 and V is TRBV5-1; weak D call: TRBD1 (6 bases). This CDR3 comprises 14 residues. The germline V gene has CDR1 SGHRS and CDR2 YFSETQ. With 4 bases removed from V and 2 bases from J, the gap between germline ends came to 9 bases. In DNA, the CDR3 is TGCGCCAGCAGCGCCACAGGGACTAATGAAAAACTGTTTTTT. Amino acid sequence: CASSATGTNEKLFF.

V usage is TRBV6-2 or TRBV6-3 and J usage is TRBJ2-1; no firm D call. CDR1 is MNHEY, CDR2 SVGEGT, per germline. The CDR3 is 13 residues long. The V gene lost 4 bases and the J gene lost 7 bases, with 11 bases spanning the gap. For the CDR3, the DNA is TGTGCCAGCAGTTCTACAAAATTGAATGAGCAGTTCTTC. Translating it yields CASSSTKLNEQFF.

This chain links TRBV10-3 with TRBJ1-1, with 7 bases lining up with TRBD1. This CDR3 is 14 amino acids long. V shed 6 bases, J shed 4 bases, and the junction held 8 bases outside the gene matches. Germline V gene data show CDR1 as ENHRY and CDR2 as SYGVKD. DNA for the CDR3: TGTGCCATCAGGTTACAGGGGCCGGGCACTGAAGCTTTCTTT. Protein sequence: CAIRLQGPGTEAFF.

This sequence joins TRBV5-1 and TRBJ2-6; D is uncertain. From germline, CDR1 is SGHRS and CDR2 YFSETQ. The CDR3 has 16 amino acids. V was clipped by 1 base and J by 0 bases, with 8 bases between them. CDR3 coding DNA: TGCGCCAGCAGCTTGCGCAGTAGCTCTGGGGCCAACGTCCTGACTTTC. This translates into CASSLRSSSGANVLTF.

In its sample, this clonotype was seen a few times. The rearrangement joins TRBV27 to TRBJ2-2; TRBD1 or TRBD2 may be the D gene (5 bases each). From germline, CDR1 is MNHEY and CDR2 SMNVEV (reference sequence). The CDR3 totals 15 residues. With 8 bases removed from V and 6 bases from J, the gap between germline ends came to 19 bases. CDR3 protein: CASWRLGPASGELFF. CDR3 DNA: TGTGCCAGCTGGAGGTTGGGGCCAGCGTCCGGGGAGCTGTTTTTT.

This clonotype was seen repeatedly, ten times or more. This sequence joins TRBV11-2 and TRBJ2-1; D remains ambiguous. The CDR3 is made up of 13 amino acids. Trimming took off 5 bases at V and 5 bases at J, with 10 bases between the two ends. Germline V CDR1 and CDR2: SGHAT, FQNNGV. Written as DNA, the CDR3 is TGTGCCAGCAGCAAGGAGATGAACAATGAGCAGTTCTTC. This encodes CASSKEMNNEQFF.

The rearrangement uses TRBV9 and TRBJ2-1; 7 positions agree with TRBD2. Germline CDR1 is SGDLS and CDR2 is YYNGEE. With V trimmed by 3 bases and J by 5 bases, 11 bases remained unmatched. There are 16 residues in the CDR3. For the CDR3, the DNA is TGTGCCAGCAGCGCTCAACCCCAGCGGGACCACAATGAGCAGTTCTTC. This gives the protein CASSAQPQRDHNEQFF. Variable domain in full (rest from reference TRBV9 and TRBJ2-1): DSGVTQTPKHLITATGQRVTLRCSPRSGDLSVYWYQQSLDQGLQFLIQYYNGEERAKGNILERFSAQQFPDLHSELNLSSLELGDSALYFCASSAQPQRDHNEQFFGPGTRLTVL.

The rearrangement uses TRBV3-1 and TRBJ1-5, with TRBD1 as a possible D gene (5 bases). Germline CDR1 reads LGHDT; CDR2 reads YNNKEL (reference sequence). V lost 3 bases to trimming and J lost 6 bases, with 9 bases between them. The CDR3 covers 13 residues. Here the CDR3 reads CASSQAGGQPQHF. CDR3 DNA sequence: TGTGCCAGCAGCCAGGCGGGGGGTCAGCCCCAGCATTTT.

DNA of the CDR3: TGCAGTGCTAGAGATAGGCTAGCGGGGGCCAATGAGCAGTTCTTC. It specifies CSARDRLAGANEQFF. This chain links TRBV20-1 with TRBJ2-1; TRBD2 matches 10 bases. Germline CDR1 is DFQATT and CDR2 is SNEGSKA (reference sequence). The length of the CDR3 is 15 residues. The junction had 5 bases not matched to a gene; V was cut back by 0 bases and J by 6 bases.

The chain uses TRBV19 and TRBJ2-6; D unclear. From germline, CDR1 is LNHDA and CDR2 SQIVND (reference sequence). The CDR3 sequence is 14 residues long. V was trimmed by 2 bases and J by 0 bases, leaving 2 bases between them. CDR3 nucleotide sequence: TGTGCCAGTAGTATACTCTCTGGGGCCAACGTCCTGACTTTC. This gives the protein CASSILSGANVLTF.

This clonotype was seen repeatedly, ten times or more. The rearrangement uses TRBV29-1 and TRBJ2-3, with no clear D. Per germline, CDR1 SQVTM and CDR2 ANQGSEA. The V end was cut by 4 bases, the J end by 4 bases, with 12 bases between. The CDR3 totals 13 residues. CDR3 DNA sequence: TGCAGCGTTGGGTTTGGTCCTCCAGATACGCAGTATTTT. It yields the protein CSVGFGPPDTQYF.

This clonotype was seen ten or more times. The gene calls are TRBV12-3 or TRBV12-4 and TRBJ1-1; a possible D gene is TRBD1 (5 bases). With 3 bases removed from V and 3 bases from J, the gap between germline ends came to 17 bases. CDR3 length equals 16 residues. For the CDR3, the DNA is TGTGCCAGCAGTTTTGCAGGGCATCGATCGGACACTGAAGCTTTCTTT. Residues: CASSFAGHRSDTEAFF.

The V and J genes are TRBV5-1 and TRBJ2-6, with 10 bases aligning to TRBD1. In germline, CDR1 is SGHRS, CDR2 YFSETQ. This CDR3 is 18 amino acids long. The V gene end was trimmed by 4 bases and the J gene end by 0 bases; junction bases not matched to a gene: 7. CDR3 DNA sequence: TGCGCCAGCAGCCTTGGACAGGGGGGCGTCTCTGGGGCCAACGTCCTGACTTTC. This encodes CASSLGQGGVSGANVLTF.

The chain carries TRBV14 and TRBJ2-1; 7 positions match TRBD2. The V segment lost 4 bases and the J segment 8 bases; nucleotides outside the gene matches: 8. Germline values: CDR1 SGHDN, CDR2 FVKESK. The CDR3 covers 14 residues. The CDR3: CASSPRDYPHEQFF. For the CDR3, the DNA is TGTGCCAGCAGCCCCCGGGACTATCCCCATGAGCAGTTCTTC.

As concerns this clonotype: A single base separates this from a much larger clone, so it may be a read error. V and J are TRBV12-3 or TRBV12-4 and TRBJ2-3; TRBD1 is a possible D gene (5 bases). The CDR3 is 15 residues long. V dropped 5 bases and J dropped 0 bases, with 12 bases sitting between them. The CDR3 DNA reads TGTGCCAGCAGTCTATACAGGTTGAGCACAGATACGCAGTATTTT. This sequence encodes CASSLYRLSTDTQYF.

The V call is TRBV28, the J call TRBJ2-4; 10 bases map to TRBD1. CDR3 length: 15 residues. J was trimmed by 8 bases and V by 9 bases; bases with no gene match: 13. Germline loops: CDR1 MDHEN, CDR2 SYDVKM. The CDR3 DNA is TGTGCCAGTCGTCCTAGGACAGGGGGTCCGGACATTCAGTACTTC. Amino acid sequence: CASRPRTGGPDIQYF.

There are many counts of this clonotype. This chain joins TRBV27 and TRBJ1-5, with TRBD1 matching 8 bases. The CDR3 sequence is 15 residues long. J gave up 4 bases and V 6 bases, and 8 bases lay outside the gene matches. CDR1 MNHEY and CDR2 SMNVEV come from the germline V gene (reference sequence). The CDR3 region is CASSPTGGLNQPQHF. CDR3 coding DNA: TGTGCCAGCAGCCCCACAGGGGGGTTGAATCAGCCCCAGCATTTT.

The chain combines TRBV7-9 with TRBJ1-1, with a possible D match to TRBD1 (5 bases). Per germline, CDR1 SEHNR and CDR2 FQNEAQ (reference sequence). V was pared by 5 bases and J by 3 bases, with 13 bases between. The CDR3 is 14 residues long. The CDR3 DNA is TGTGCCAGCAGCACTACCAGGGAGGACACTGAAGCTTTCTTT. This sequence encodes CASSTTREDTEAFF.

This clonotype was detected many times. The chain couples TRBV5-1 to TRBJ2-2, with D possibly called TRBD1 or TRBD2 (5 bases each). Germline loops: CDR1 SGHRS, CDR2 YFSETQ. The V gene lost 7 bases and the J gene lost 4 bases, with 11 bases spanning the gap. CDR3 size: 13 residues. The CDR3 sequence is CASFRDGTGELFF. The CDR3 nucleotides read TGCGCCAGCTTCAGGGACGGCACCGGGGAGCTGTTTTTT.

CDR3 protein: CASSLAGRVPGANVLTF. CDR3 nucleotide sequence: TGTGCCAGCAGCTTGGCCGGACGGGTCCCTGGGGCCAACGTCCTGACTTTC. The V call is TRBV5-6, the J call TRBJ2-6; D unresolved. CDR1 is SGHDT, CDR2 YYEEEE, per germline. Trimming took off 0 bases at V and 2 bases at J, with 12 bases between the two ends. The CDR3 sequence is 17 residues long.

A few counts support this clonotype. The chain links TRBV11-2 to TRBJ2-7; 12 bases match TRBD2. V shed 7 bases and J 7 bases; nucleotides not matched to a gene: 8. Germline V gene lookup returns CDR1 SGHAT and CDR2 FQNNGV. The CDR3 extends over 14 amino acids. CDR3 nucleotides: TGTGCCAGCACCCTAGCGGGAGGGTTAGGAGAGCAGTACTTC. As protein: CASTLAGGLGEQYF.

This clonotype was counted at least ten times. The J gene is TRBJ1-4, the V gene TRBV5-1; possible D gene TRBD1, 5 bases. The CDR3 is made up of 15 amino acids. CDR1 is SGHRS and CDR2 is YFSETQ in the germline V gene. Trimming cost V 0 bases and J 3 bases, with 9 bases left between them. The CDR3 spells CASSLAGTPNEKLFF. In DNA form, the CDR3 reads TGCGCCAGCAGCTTGGCCGGGACTCCTAATGAAAAACTGTTTTTT.